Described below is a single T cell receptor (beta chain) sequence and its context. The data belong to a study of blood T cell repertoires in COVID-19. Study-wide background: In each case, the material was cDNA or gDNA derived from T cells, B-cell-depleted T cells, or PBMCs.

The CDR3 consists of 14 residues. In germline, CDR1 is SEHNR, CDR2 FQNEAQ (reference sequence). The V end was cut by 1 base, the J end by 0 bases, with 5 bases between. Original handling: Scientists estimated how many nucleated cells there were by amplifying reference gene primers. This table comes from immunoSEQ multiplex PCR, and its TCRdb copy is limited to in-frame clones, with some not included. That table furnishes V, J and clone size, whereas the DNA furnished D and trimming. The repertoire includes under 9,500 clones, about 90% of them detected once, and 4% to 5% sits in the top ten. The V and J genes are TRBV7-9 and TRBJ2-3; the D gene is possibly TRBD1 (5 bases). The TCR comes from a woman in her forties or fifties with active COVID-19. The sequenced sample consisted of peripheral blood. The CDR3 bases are TGTGCCAGCAGCTTAGAGGGGAGCACAGATACGCAGTATTTT. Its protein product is CASSLEGSTDTQYF.